This entry lists 2 T cell receptor beta chains sequenced from one sample in a study of T-cell reconstitution after alpha-beta-depleted transplantation in children. The TCRbeta library was prepared with unique molecular identifiers. TCRdb re-analysed the PCR reads in MiXCR, keeping a single row per CDR3 protein. The table has fewer than 350,000 distinct CDR3 sequences, over 9.5% seen once. The starting material was PBMCs, obtained before TCRalphabeta/CD19-depleted stem cell transplant. Receptors originate from a boy under three years old with acute myeloid leukemia, due to receive a stem cell transplant.

This clonotype occurred a few times. The V and J genes are TRBV24-1 and TRBJ2-4; D unclear. CDR3 length: 14 amino acids. In germline, CDR1 is KGHDR, CDR2 SFDVKD. The V gene lost 4 bases and the J gene lost 0 bases, with 6 bases spanning the gap. The CDR3 loop reads CATSDGLAKNIQYF. The CDR3 DNA is TGTGCCACCAGTGACGGATTAGCCAAAAACATTCAGTACTTC.

In this sample, this clonotype turned up many times. DNA for the CDR3: TGTGCCAGCAGTTACGGGGCTCCAGGGTTTGGTCCCGGGGAGCTGTTTTTT. Protein product: CASSYGAPGFGPGELFF. The genes are TRBV6-5 and TRBJ2-2; D might be TRBD1 (5 bases). Germline V gene sequence: CDR1 MNHEY, CDR2 SVGAGI. CDR3 length: 17 amino acids. V was trimmed by 2 bases and J by 6 bases, leaving 19 bases between them.